This TCR beta chain was identified during a study of T cell changes during pregnancy in multiple sclerosis. This CDR3 has 17 residues. From germline, CDR1 is MDHEN and CDR2 SYDVKM. The trim removed 6 bases at V and 3 bases at J, leaving 16 bases unmatched. TCRdb keeps only in-frame clones here, not all; method: immunoSEQ multiplex PCR. The data hold approximately 8,500 clones, with about 89% observed a single time. The source material was CD8+ T cells from peripheral blood mononuclear cells, sampled in the first trimester of pregnancy. This clonotype originated in a female donor in good health, enrolled as a control in a pregnancy study. V is TRBV28 and J is TRBJ1-1; 7 nucleotides align to TRBD1. CDR3 coding DNA: TGTGCCAGCAGGCCAGGGGGACCGTTTAAAGGTTACACTGAAGCTTTCTTT. This sequence encodes CASRPGGPFKGYTEAFF.